This is a list of T cell receptor beta chains from one sample in a study of beta chain features in type 1 diabetes. Data came from immunoSEQ multiplex PCR; TCRdb stores just in-frame clones and leaves some out. The sample holds about 160,000 clones, around 7.8% seen once. The sequenced material came from central memory CD4+ T cells from blood. The receptors shown here come from a woman aged 35 to 49 with type 1 diabetes. CDR3s include the opening cysteine and the closing phenylalanine or tryptophan. A D gene is named only where the DNA matches it firmly. The size entry is marked missing in some rows and otherwise reads once, few, many or a size class.

size	D	J	V	DNA	CDR3
NA	NA	TRBJ2-7	TRBV18	TGTGCCAGCTCACCAAACCTATACGAGCAGTACTTC	CASSPNLYEQYF
few	TRBD1	TRBJ1-2	TRBV9	TGTGCCAGCAGCGCCACAGGGGCCGTGGTACATGGCTACACCTTC	CASSATGAVVHGYTF
NA	NA	TRBJ1-1	TRBV2	TGTGCCAGCAGTTATACCGAGGGAGGCACTGAAGCTTTCTTT	CASSYTEGGTEAFF
few	NA	TRBJ1-4	TRBV19	TGTGCCAGTACAGACTCTCGCGGGAGGGAAAAACTGTTTTTT	CASTDSRGREKLFF
few	NA	TRBJ1-2	TRBV28	TGTGCCAGCGGAACAGGGCCGTATGGCTACACCTTC	CASGTGPYGYTF
few	NA	TRBJ2-5	TRBV11-2	TGTGCCAGCACCCCTCTCGGAGAGACCCAGTACTTC	CASTPLGETQYF
NA	NA	TRBJ2-7	TRBV4-3	TGCGCCAGCAGCCAAGATTTCGGGGTGCAAGGGAACTACGAGCAGTACTTC	CASSQDFGVQGNYEQYF
NA	NA	TRBJ2-1	TRBV28	TGTGCCAGCAGTTGGAGGTACAATGAGCAGTTCTTC	CASSWRYNEQFF
few	NA	TRBJ1-3	TRBV18	TGTGCCAGCTCACCCGGATTGACACCAAGCTCTGGAAACACCATATATTTT	CASSPGLTPSSGNTIYF
NA	TRBD1	TRBJ1-1	TRBV2	TGTGCCAGTGGGACAGGGGAGAACACTGAAGCTTTCTTT	CASGTGENTEAFF
NA	NA	TRBJ2-2	TRBV5-1	TGCGCCAGCAGGGCGGGGACAGCCACCGGGGAGCTGTTTTTT	CASRAGTATGELFF
few	NA	TRBJ2-7	TRBV7-9	TGTGCCAGCAGCCCAGCTCGTTGGGGGGTCGAGCAGTACTTC	CASSPARWGVEQYF
few	TRBD1	TRBJ1-5	TRBV27	TGTGCCAGCAGTATCCTACAGGGGCAGCCCCAGCATTTT	CASSILQGQPQHF
few	NA	TRBJ1-1	TRBV7-2	TGTGCCAGCAGCAAAATAAACACTGAAGCTTTCTTT	CASSKINTEAFF
NA	TRBD1	TRBJ2-7	TRBV7-9	TGTGCCAGCAGCCGAGGACAGGGGTACGAGCAGTACTTC	CASSRGQGYEQYF
few	NA	TRBJ1-1	TRBV29-1	TGCAGCGGTGGACAGAGCACTGAAGCTTTCTTT	CSGGQSTEAFF
few	NA	TRBJ2-5	TRBV7-3	TGTGCCAGCAACGGGGCAGGGCGGGGAGAGACCCAGTACTTC	CASNGAGRGETQYF
few	TRBD1	TRBJ2-7	TRBV19	TGTGCCAGTAGCCGGGGGGGACAGGGGGCCCACGAGCAGTACTTC	CASSRGGQGAHEQYF
many	NA	TRBJ2-7	TRBV7-2	TGTGCCAGCAACCTAGAGGGATCAGGCTACGAGCAGTACTTC	CASNLEGSGYEQYF
NA	NA	TRBJ1-6	TRBV20-1	TGCAGTGCTAGAGGTGTCTTACCCCTCCACTTT	CSARGVLPLHF
NA	TRBD1	TRBJ2-5	TRBV19	TGTGCCAGTAGTAGGACAGGGGGGGAGACCCAGTACTTC	CASSRTGGETQYF
NA	TRBD1	TRBJ1-2	TRBV27	TGTGCCAGCAGCTTAACAGGGGGCGCGGTGGGCTACACCTTC	CASSLTGGAVGYTF
NA	NA	TRBJ1-5	TRBV28	TGTGCCAGCAGTTTACCGGGTCAGCCCCAGCATTTT	CASSLPGQPQHF
few	TRBD1	TRBJ1-5	TRBV15	TGTGCCACCAGCAGAATCGACAGGGACCATCAGCCCCAGCATTTT	CATSRIDRDHQPQHF
once	NA	TRBJ2-7	TRBV28	TGTGCCAGCAGTTTGCGGGTTTACGAGCAGTACTTC	CASSLRVYEQYF
few	NA	TRBJ1-5	TRBV5-4	TGTGCCAGCAGCTTGGCAGATAGCAATCAGCCCCAGCATTTT	CASSLADSNQPQHF
NA	TRBD2	TRBJ2-2	TRBV19	TGTGCCAGCTACTTCGCGGGAGCGAACACCGGGGAGCTGTTTTTT	CASYFAGANTGELFF
NA	TRBD1	TRBJ1-1	TRBV7-2	TGTGCCAGCAGCCCGAGGACAGGGGTTGTGGGCACTGAAGCTTTCTTT	CASSPRTGVVGTEAFF
few	NA	TRBJ1-1	TRBV7-9	TGTGCCAGCAGCTTTCAGGGAGGCACTGAAGCTTTCTTT	CASSFQGGTEAFF
NA	NA	TRBJ1-1	TRBV4-1	TGCGCCAGCAGCCAAGGGCGGATCGGCGCTGAAGCTTTCTTT	CASSQGRIGAEAFF
NA	NA	TRBJ2-3	TRBV5-4	TGTGCCAGCAGCTTTCGGGAGACAGATACGCAGTATTTT	CASSFRETDTQYF
NA	TRBD1	TRBJ1-1	TRBV5-1	TGCGCCAGCAGCTTATCTTGGACAGGTCTGGCCGAAGCTTTCTTT	CASSLSWTGLAEAFF
many	NA	TRBJ2-7	TRBV29-1	TGCAGCGTTGAAAAGGGAGCCTACGAGCAGTACTTC	CSVEKGAYEQYF
few	TRBD1	TRBJ2-7	TRBV28	TGTGCCGGATCCCGGACAGGGGACTACGAGCAGTACTTC	CAGSRTGDYEQYF
few	TRBD2	TRBJ2-5	TRBV5-1	TGCGCCAGCAGCTTGATAGGACTAGCGGGAGGCGGTCAAGAGACCCAGTACTTC	CASSLIGLAGGGQETQYF
many	TRBD2	TRBJ2-3	TRBV30	TGTGCCGTCACTAGCGGACTCACAGATACGCAGTATTTT	CAVTSGLTDTQYF
NA	NA	TRBJ2-4	TRBV7-3	TGTGCCAGCAGCTTAACCGGGGGGCCAGAGCACATTCAGTACTTC	CASSLTGGPEHIQYF
NA	TRBD1	TRBJ1-6	TRBV6-5	TGTGCCAGCAGTCTTCAGCAGGGGGGTAATTCACCCCTCCACTTT	CASSLQQGGNSPLHF
few	NA	TRBJ1-1	TRBV7-2	TGTGCCAGCAGCTCCCAGGGGCTTGAAGCTTTCTTT	CASSSQGLEAFF
NA	TRBD2	TRBJ2-5	TRBV5-6	TGTGCCAGCAGCACGGGACTAGCGGAAGGAAAGACCCAGTACTTC	CASSTGLAEGKTQYF
few	NA	TRBJ1-5	TRBV5-6	TGTGCCAGCAGCTTTACAGGGAAAGGTAATCAGCCCCAGCATTTT	CASSFTGKGNQPQHF
few	NA	TRBJ2-5	TRBV5-6	TGTGCCAGCAGCCGCCGGGAGACCCAGTACTTC	CASSRRETQYF
few	TRBD1	TRBJ2-7	TRBV27	TGTGCCAGCAGTCCCAGACAGGGGGCGGCCTACGAGCAGTACTTC	CASSPRQGAAYEQYF
few	NA	TRBJ1-1	TRBV30	TGTGCCTGGAGACGGAGGACTGAAGCTTTCTTT	CAWRRRTEAFF
few	NA	TRBJ1-1	TRBV4-1	TGTGCCAGCAGCCAGGTCGGGAGCGGGAACACTGAAGCTTTCTTT	CASSQVGSGNTEAFF
NA	NA	TRBJ2-5	TRBV30	TGTGCCTGGAACACGATACGAGCAGGAGGGGAAGAGACCCAGTACTTC	CAWNTIRAGGEETQYF
few	NA	TRBJ1-1	TRBV11-2	TGTGCCAGCAGCCCGACGACAGGCAACACTGAAGCTTTCTTT	CASSPTTGNTEAFF
few	NA	TRBJ2-7	TRBV19	TGTGCCAGTAGTATGTGGCTAGCAGGCGAGCAGTACTTC	CASSMWLAGEQYF
few	TRBD2	TRBJ2-1	TRBV29-1	TGCAGCGTTATGGGACTAGCGGCCCCCCCCGGGGAGCAGTTCTTC	CSVMGLAAPPGEQFF
few	NA	TRBJ2-3	TRBV15	TGTGCCACCAGCAGAGATATTTCGGGGTGGAGGGACACAGATACGCAGTATTTT	CATSRDISGWRDTDTQYF
NA	TRBD2	TRBJ2-7	TRBV7-2	TGTGCCAGCATACCCTCGTCGGGGGGCTACGAGCAGTACTTC	CASIPSSGGYEQYF
NA	NA	TRBJ2-3	TRBV6-5	TGTGCCAGCGCAACGGGCACAGATACGCAGTATTTT	CASATGTDTQYF
few	TRBD2	TRBJ2-5	TRBV11-1	TGTGCCAGCAGCGGACGGACTAGCGGGGGGGCCGGGGAGACCCAGTACTTC	CASSGRTSGGAGETQYF
NA	TRBD1	TRBJ2-2	TRBV13	TGTGCCAGCAGCTATCATGCAGGGGGCTCAAATACCGGGGAGCTGTTTTTT	CASSYHAGGSNTGELFF